Each of the 26 T cell receptor beta chains below was sequenced from the same sample in a study of shared clonotypes between healthy human individuals. The protocol was immunoSEQ multiplex PCR, while the TCRdb copy is restricted to in-frame clones and leaves out a portion. This table holds approximately 2,000,000 clones, 93% found once. CD45RO negativity and positive selection for CCR7 defined naive CD8 cells, a population that excluded terminally differentiated effector memory CD45RA+ cells. Sequenced material: naive CD8+ T cells from PBMCs. These receptors came from a man aged 18 to 30 in good health. Some clones in this sample may be carry-over from other donors' samples.

This rearrangement joins TRBV9 to TRBJ2-7; D ambiguous. Trimming stripped 3 bases from V and 7 bases from J, with 11 bases between. The germline CDR1 and CDR2 sequences are SGDLS and YYNGEE. CDR3 size: 12 residues. The CDR3 DNA is TGTGCCAGCAGCGCTCGAACCGGGGAGCAGTACTTC. Translating it yields CASSARTGEQYF.

This chain uses TRBV6-5 with TRBJ1-5; 7 bases match TRBD1. Unmatched junction bases numbered 2, after V lost 2 bases and J lost 7 bases. Per the germline V gene, CDR1 is MNHEY and CDR2 is SVGAGI. The CDR3 covers 13 residues. Written as DNA, the CDR3 is TGTGCCAGCAGTTACACGGACAGGCAGCCCCAGCATTTT. Translation gives CASSYTDRQPQHF.

The rearrangement links TRBV19 to TRBJ2-2, with D perhaps matching TRBD2 (6 bases). Germline values: CDR1 LNHDA, CDR2 SQIVND (reference sequence). This CDR3 contains 13 residues. Trimming removed 3 bases at V and 9 bases at J, with 11 bases between. The CDR3 DNA sequence: TGTGCCAGTAGTATCGGGAGTGCGAGGGAGCTGTTTTTT. It codes for CASSIGSARELFF.

V usage is TRBV7-6 and J usage is TRBJ2-2, with 7 bases matching TRBD1. V lost 6 bases to trimming and J lost 0 bases; unmatched junction nucleotides: 1. The germline gives CDR1 SGHVS, CDR2 FNYEAQ. This CDR3 has 14 residues. CDR3 bases: TGTGCCAGCAGACAGGGGTCGAACACCGGGGAGCTGTTTTTT. This translates into CASRQGSNTGELFF.

The table lists this clone with a count of one. This chain connects TRBV27 to TRBJ2-7; TRBD2 aligns across 11 bases. V dropped 4 bases and J dropped 6; count of bases not matched to a gene: 8. Looked up from germline, CDR1 is MNHEY and CDR2 is SMNVEV (reference sequence). This CDR3 comprises 15 residues. Here the CDR3 DNA reads TGTGCCAGCAGTTCAAGTAGCGGGAGGGGTGGCGAGCAGTACTTC. Translation: CASSSSSGRGGEQYF.

The V and J genes are TRBV6-5 and TRBJ2-7, with D possibly being TRBD1 (6 bases). With 0 bases removed from V and 0 bases from J, the gap between germline ends came to 12 bases. Germline assignment: CDR1 MNHEY and CDR2 SVGAGI. This CDR3 is built from 16 residues. The CDR3 region is CASSYSAGDLSYEQYF. CDR3 sequence (DNA): TGTGCCAGCAGTTACTCAGCAGGGGACCTCTCCTACGAGCAGTACTTC.

This chain links TRBV6-1 with TRBJ2-3; possible D gene TRBD2, 5 bases. The CDR3 consists of 13 residues. Germline V CDR1 and CDR2: MNHNS, SASEGT. V was pared by 6 bases and J by 6 bases, with 13 bases between. CDR3 nucleotides: TGTGCCAGCAGGGGAGCAGGTCCGGATACGCAGTATTTT. Residues: CASRGAGPDTQYF.

The chain carries TRBV7-2 and TRBJ2-3; possibly TRBD2 for D (5 bases). The CDR3 runs 15 residues. Trimming removed 3 bases at V and 0 bases at J, with 10 bases between. Germline V CDR1 and CDR2: SGHTA, FQGNSA. CDR3 nucleotides: TGTGCCAGCAGCTTCGGCAGGACTAGCACAGATACGCAGTATTTT. Translation gives CASSFGRTSTDTQYF.

The V and J genes are TRBV6-1 and TRBJ1-4, with 9 positions matching TRBD1. Germline CDR1 reads MNHNS; CDR2 reads SASEGT. V trimming: 1 base; J trimming: 8 bases; junction bases outside the gene matches: 2. The CDR3 is 14 amino acids. The CDR3 DNA sequence: TGTGCCAGCAGTGAAGGGGGGACAGGGGAAAAACTGTTTTTT. Translated, it gives CASSEGGTGEKLFF.

The chain recombines TRBV4-3 with TRBJ1-2; D remains ambiguous. The germline V and J ends were trimmed by 1 base and 8 bases, with 14 bases remaining between them. Germline values: CDR1 LGHNA, CDR2 YSLEER. CDR3 size: 14 residues. The DNA for the CDR3 is TGCGCCAGCAGCCAAGTGGGTGTGGTAGGGGGCTACACCTTC. Its protein is CASSQVGVVGGYTF.

This rearrangement joins TRBV23-1 to TRBJ1-1; 10 bases line up with TRBD1. TRBV23-1 belongs to the ORF category, with a function that is uncertain. The V segment lost 5 bases and the J segment 3 bases; nucleotides outside the gene matches: 0. CDR3 length equals 13 residues. The CDR3 DNA reads TGCGCCAGCAGTGGGACAGGGGACACTGAAGCTTTCTTT. It codes for CASSGTGDTEAFF.

V is TRBV4-2 and J is TRBJ2-3; 7 bases line up with TRBD2. The CDR3 runs to 17 residues. J lost 3 bases, V lost 1 base, and 10 bases had no gene match. Germline CDR1 and CDR2: LGHNA and YNFKEQ. The CDR3 DNA is TGTGCCAGCAGCCAAGTCACGGCCGGGGAGGGTACAGATACGCAGTATTTT. It yields the protein CASSQVTAGEGTDTQYF.

The gene calls are TRBV11-1 and TRBJ2-7; 7 nucleotides align to TRBD2. The V gene end was trimmed by 5 bases and the J gene end by 7 bases; junction bases not matched to a gene: 5. CDR1 SGHAT and CDR2 FQDESV come from the germline V gene (reference sequence). CDR3 size: 12 residues. CDR3 sequence: CASSLPGGEQYF. The CDR3 DNA reads as TGTGCCAGCAGCCTTCCCGGGGGGGAGCAGTACTTC.

CDR3 residues: CASSWGRSNQPQHF. CDR3 DNA: TGTGCCAGCAGCTGGGGGCGTAGCAATCAGCCCCAGCATTTT. V usage is TRBV11-2 and J usage is TRBJ1-5; possible D gene TRBD1, 6 bases. Germline CDR1 and CDR2: SGHAT and FQNNGV. V was cut by 4 bases and J by 0 bases, with 7 bases left in between. The CDR3 has 14 residues.

This chain joins TRBV27 and TRBJ2-1, with TRBD1 identical over 7 bases. This CDR3 comprises 14 residues. The germline CDR1 and CDR2 sequences are MNHEY and SMNVEV (reference sequence). V lost 6 bases to trimming and J lost 3 bases; unmatched junction nucleotides: 5. CDR3 DNA: TGTGCCAGCAGCCGACAGGGCGTCTACAATGAGCAGTTCTTC. Amino acid sequence: CASSRQGVYNEQFF.

The chain recombines TRBV5-1 with TRBJ2-5, with TRBD2 as a possible D gene (6 bases). Germline CDR1 reads SGHRS; CDR2 reads YFSETQ. This CDR3 is built from 16 residues. Trimming cost V 5 bases and J 2 bases, with 19 bases left between them. CDR3 residues: CASSQFKLAPQETQYF. CDR3 DNA: TGCGCCAGCAGTCAATTTAAGCTAGCGCCTCAAGAGACCCAGTACTTC. Looking up the rest from reference TRBV5-1 and TRBJ2-5 gives the full variable domain: KAGVTQTPRYLIKTRGQQVTLSCSPISGHRSVSWYQQTPGQGLQFLFEYFSETQRNKGNFPGRFSGRQFSNSRSEMNVSTLELGDSALYLCASSQFKLAPQETQYFGPGTRLLVL.

The V and J genes are TRBV18 and TRBJ1-1; 8 positions agree with TRBD1. J was trimmed by 0 bases and V by 5 bases; bases with no gene match: 5. This CDR3 is built from 15 residues. Germline CDR1 KGHSH, CDR2 LQKENI. For the CDR3, the DNA is TGTGCCAGCTCAACACTACAGGGGGTGAACACTGAAGCTTTCTTT. Its protein product is CASSTLQGVNTEAFF.

This chain connects TRBV10-1 to TRBJ2-1, with 8 bases aligning to TRBD1. The V gene's germline CDR1 is WNHNN and CDR2 SYGVQD (reference sequence). J gave up 4 bases and V 3 bases, and 8 bases lay outside the gene matches. CDR3 length equals 16 residues. The chain's CDR3 is CASSDTGQGDYNEQFF. DNA of the CDR3: TGCGCCAGCAGTGATACCGGACAGGGCGATTACAATGAGCAGTTCTTC.

V gene TRBV7-9 combines with J gene TRBJ2-5; 9 nucleotides agree with TRBD2. V was pared by 3 bases and J by 4 bases, with 9 bases of the junction left unmatched. Germline values: CDR1 SEHNR, CDR2 FQNEAQ (reference sequence). The CDR3 runs to 16 residues. The CDR3 DNA is TGTGCCAGCAGCTTCCTCCTAGCGGGACTGTTAGAGACCCAGTACTTC. Residues: CASSFLLAGLLETQYF.

This clone was seen once. The CDR3 sequence: CASSPGNLWKTNYGYTF. CDR3 coding DNA: TGTGCCAGCTCACCGGGAAATCTATGGAAAACTAACTATGGCTACACCTTC. The V gene is TRBV18, the J gene TRBJ1-2; no reliable D call. V was clipped by 3 bases and J by 0 bases, with 17 bases between them. Germline V gives CDR1 KGHSH, CDR2 LQKENI. The CDR3 runs to 17 residues.

The chain employs TRBV10-3 and TRBJ2-1; 9 positions agree with TRBD1. With 6 bases clipped from V and 8 bases from J, the junction kept 8 bases outside the gene matches. CDR3 length equals 14 residues. The germline CDR1 and CDR2 sequences are ENHRY and SYGVKD. The CDR3 coding sequence is TGTGCCATCAGGTGGGACAGGGTAGGAGATGAGCAGTTCTTC. This codes for CAIRWDRVGDEQFF.

The chain is built from TRBV27 and TRBJ1-2; 8 positions match TRBD1. V was pared by 3 bases and J by 3 bases, with 9 bases of the junction left unmatched. The CDR3 loop spans 16 amino acids. CDR1 is MNHEY, CDR2 SMNVEV, per germline (reference sequence). The CDR3 DNA sequence: TGTGCCAGCAGTTTCCACCCCGGGACAGGCCACTATGGCTACACCTTC. This codes for CASSFHPGTGHYGYTF.

V usage is TRBV15 and J usage is TRBJ2-7; 8 nucleotides match TRBD1. Germline CDR1 is LNHNV and CDR2 is YYDKDF (reference sequence). CDR3 length equals 13 residues. V shed 5 bases and J 3 bases; nucleotides not matched to a gene: 3. This CDR3 reads CATSDRGGYEQYF. The CDR3 DNA sequence: TGTGCCACCAGCGACAGGGGAGGCTACGAGCAGTACTTC.

The chain couples TRBV13 to TRBJ2-7, with 7 bases identical to TRBD1. V dropped 5 bases and J dropped 4; count of bases not matched to a gene: 8. Germline assignment: CDR1 PRHDT and CDR2 FYEKMQ (reference sequence). CDR3 length: 14 amino acids. CDR3 sequence reads: CASSPGQPPYEQYF. CDR3 nucleotides: TGTGCCAGCAGCCCGGGACAGCCACCATACGAGCAGTACTTC.

The gene calls are TRBV7-6 and TRBJ2-1, with a weak D call TRBD2 (6 bases). The CDR3 has 15 residues. With 2 bases removed from V and 8 bases from J, the gap between germline ends came to 16 bases. Germline V gene sequence: CDR1 SGHVS, CDR2 FNYEAQ. CDR3 sequence (DNA): TGTGCCAGCAGCTTACAACGGGACTCACCCGATGAGCAGTTCTTC. It encodes CASSLQRDSPDEQFF.

This clone occurred once. The chain recombines TRBV7-9 with TRBJ2-1; TRBD2 aligns across 8 bases. The CDR3 extends over 14 amino acids. CDR1 is SEHNR and CDR2 is FQNEAQ in the germline V gene (reference sequence). Trimming cost V 7 bases and J 3 bases; bases outside gene matches: 5. The DNA for the CDR3 is TGTGCCAGCACCGGGGGGGGATACTACAATGAGCAGTTCTTC. Protein: CASTGGGYYNEQFF.